One and the same sample provided the 13 T cell receptor beta chains below, sequenced in a study of cytomegalovirus exposure and HLA in healthy donors (dated by TCRdb to about 2017). The receptor library was made with the immunoSEQ multiplex PCR assay. For the multiplex PCR, a mixture combining 60 forward primers for TCR Vbeta segments and 13 reverse primers for TCR Jbeta segments was used. Sourced from immuneACCESS, this table was stored by TCRdb with only in-frame sequences that have V and J called. A share of the clones is absent; for the studies checked, an unresolved V gene accounts for under half, and the remainder has no known explanation. The sample profile shows around 200,000 clones; just over 75% of them were found once. The biggest ten clones account for less than 3.5% of the sample. The sample taken for sequencing was PBMCs. These receptors were taken from an older woman in good health and CMV-seropositive.

This clone was detected only a few times. V gene TRBV10-1 combines with J gene TRBJ1-2, with 10 bases matching TRBD1. The germline gives CDR1 WNHNN, CDR2 SYGVQD (reference sequence). The V and J ends lost 4 bases and 5 bases, in that order; junction bases with no gene match: 1. The CDR3 covers 13 residues. This chain's CDR3 is CASSGQGAYGYTF. CDR3 sequence (DNA): TGCGCCAGCAGTGGACAGGGGGCTTATGGCTACACCTTC.

V usage is TRBV13 and J usage is TRBJ1-2; unclear D gene. CDR3 length: 12 residues. CDR1 is PRHDT, CDR2 FYEKMQ, per germline (reference sequence). Deletions cut 3 bases from V and 8 bases from J, with 10 bases between. The CDR3 nucleotides read TGTGCCAGCAGCTTGGACCAGCGGGGCTACACCTTC. This gives the protein CASSLDQRGYTF.

The V and J genes are TRBV5-1 and TRBJ1-2; 8 bases fit TRBD1. Germline V gene lookup returns CDR1 SGHRS and CDR2 YFSETQ. The V segment lost 3 bases and the J segment 6 bases; nucleotides outside the gene matches: 10. The CDR3 extends over 15 amino acids. In DNA, the CDR3 is TGCGCCAGCAGCTCCGGACAGGGAGGATTTGATGGCTACACCTTC. Amino acids: CASSSGQGGFDGYTF.

This clone was detected a few times. J is TRBJ1-1 and V is TRBV6-6; TRBD1 matches at 8 bases. V lost 5 bases, J lost 1 base, and 6 bases stayed unmatched. The CDR3 runs 15 residues. Germline V CDR1 and CDR2: MNHNY, SVGAGI (reference sequence). The CDR3 region is CASSRRGQGNTEAFF. The DNA for the CDR3 is TGTGCCAGCAGTCGCAGGGGGCAGGGGAACACTGAAGCTTTCTTT.

DNA for the CDR3: TGTGCCAGTAGGACGGGTTACACTGAAGCTTTCTTT. Residues: CASRTGYTEAFF. The rearrangement links TRBV19 to TRBJ1-1; D is undetermined. There are 12 residues in the CDR3. V shed 6 bases and J shed 3 bases, with 8 bases lying between them. CDR1 LNHDA and CDR2 SQIVND come from the germline V gene (reference sequence).

To note about this clone: In the same sample, other DNA sequences code for this CDR3. The genes are TRBV18 and TRBJ1-1; 8 nucleotides line up with TRBD1. CDR1 and CDR2 (germline): KGHSH, LQKENI. CDR3 length equals 13 residues. The V and J ends lost 6 bases and 5 bases, in that order; junction bases with no gene match: 5. CDR3 DNA sequence: TGTGCCAGCTCGCCGGGACAGGATACTGAAGCTTTCTTT. Its translation is CASSPGQDTEAFF.

J is TRBJ1-4 and V is TRBV19, with 9 positions matching TRBD1. The V segment lost 4 bases and the J segment 5 bases; nucleotides outside the gene matches: 8. Germline V gives CDR1 LNHDA, CDR2 SQIVND (reference sequence). The CDR3 covers 16 residues. The CDR3 DNA reads as TGTGCCAGTAGTAGCTCCTGGGACAGGGAAAATGAAAAACTGTTTTTT. It translates to CASSSSWDRENEKLFF.

This rearrangement joins TRBV5-1 to TRBJ2-1; TRBD2 matches 11 bases. Germline V lookup: CDR1 SGHRS, CDR2 YFSETQ. The V gene end was trimmed by 2 bases and the J gene end by 7 bases; junction bases not matched to a gene: 5. The CDR3 is 15 residues long. CDR3 amino acids: CASSLLAGVANEQFF. The CDR3, as DNA: TGCGCCAGCAGCTTACTAGCGGGAGTAGCTAATGAGCAGTTCTTC.

This clone was counted a few times. The J gene is TRBJ2-3, the V gene TRBV10-3; D remains unclear. Germline CDR1 ENHRY, CDR2 SYGVKD. The CDR3 is 15 amino acids. Trimming pared 2 bases from V and 3 bases from J, leaving 12 bases between. This CDR3 reads CAISEERLTTDTQYF. The CDR3, as DNA: TGTGCCATCAGTGAGGAAAGACTCACGACAGATACGCAGTATTTT.

V gene TRBV6-6 combines with J gene TRBJ2-3; weak D call: TRBD1 (5 bases). The ends were cut back, 0 bases at V and 5 bases at J, with 12 bases in the middle. This CDR3 contains 15 residues. CDR1 and CDR2 (germline): MNHNY, SVGAGI (reference sequence). The CDR3 sequence is CASSYSRQTIDTQYF. The CDR3 DNA sequence: TGTGCCAGCAGTTACTCGCGACAGACCATAGATACGCAGTATTTT.

The V call is TRBV5-1, the J call TRBJ1-1, with unresolved D. Germline CDR1 SGHRS, CDR2 YFSETQ. Trimming took 4 bases from V and 10 from J, leaving 14 bases between them. The CDR3 extends over 12 amino acids. The CDR3 sequence is CASSPGLQRAFF. CDR3 nucleotides: TGCGCCAGCAGCCCTGGACTACAGCGAGCTTTCTTT.

This chain connects TRBV7-2 to TRBJ2-7; perhaps TRBD2 as D (5 bases). Germline V gives CDR1 SGHTA, CDR2 FQGNSA. V lost 0 bases and J 5 bases, leaving 17 bases between the germline ends. The length of the CDR3 is 16 residues. CDR3 coding DNA: TGTGCCAGCAGCTTAGCGTGGCAGGTCGGGGTGGACGAGCAGTACTTC. Translating it yields CASSLAWQVGVDEQYF.

V and J are TRBV7-3 and TRBJ2-3; D unresolved. V was pared by 2 bases and J by 6 bases, with 12 bases between. The CDR3 covers 14 residues. Per germline, CDR1 SGHTA and CDR2 FQGTGA. CDR3 amino acids: CASSLESRVDTQYF. The CDR3 DNA sequence: TGTGCCAGCAGCTTAGAATCCCGGGTTGATACGCAGTATTTT. The variable domain in full, with the rest retrieved from reference TRBV7-3 and TRBJ2-3, is GAGVSQTPSNKVTEKGKYVELRCDPISGHTALYWYRQSLGQGPEFLIYFQGTGAADDSGLPNDRFFAVRPEGSVSTLKIQRTERGDSAVYLCASSLESRVDTQYFGPGTRLTVL.